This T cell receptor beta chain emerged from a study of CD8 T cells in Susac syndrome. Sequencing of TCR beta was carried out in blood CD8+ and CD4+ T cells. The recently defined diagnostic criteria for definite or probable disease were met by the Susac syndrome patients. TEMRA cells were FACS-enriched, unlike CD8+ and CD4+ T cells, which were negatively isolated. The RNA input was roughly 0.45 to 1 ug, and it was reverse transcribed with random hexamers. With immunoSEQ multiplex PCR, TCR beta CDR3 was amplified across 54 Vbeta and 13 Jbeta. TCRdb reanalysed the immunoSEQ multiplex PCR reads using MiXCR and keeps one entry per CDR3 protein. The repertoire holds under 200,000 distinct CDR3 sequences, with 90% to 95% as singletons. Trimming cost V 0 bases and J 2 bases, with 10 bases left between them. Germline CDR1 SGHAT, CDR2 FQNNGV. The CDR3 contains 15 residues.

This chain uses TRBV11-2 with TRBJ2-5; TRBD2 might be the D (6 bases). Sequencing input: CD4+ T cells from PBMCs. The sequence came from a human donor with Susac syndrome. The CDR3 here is CASSLEAGRQETQYF. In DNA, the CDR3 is TGTGCCAGCAGCTTAGAAGCGGGCAGGCAAGAGACCCAGTACTTC.